The rows below give T cell receptor beta chains drawn from one sample of a study of T cell responses to AZD1222 COVID-19 vaccine. Sequencing used immunoSEQ multiplex PCR; TCRdb keeps in-frame clones, though not all of them. The repertoire holds tens of thousands of clones, with approximately 89% as singletons. The sample in question was peripheral blood, obtained 28 days after the second AZD1222 dose. These receptors originate from an adult who received the AZD1222 COVID-19 vaccine. Each CDR3 is given with its conserved first and last residue. Each record gives: D gene, J gene, V gene, clone size, CDR3 protein, CDR3 DNA. A D gene is named only where the DNA matches it firmly. Clone size is given for some rows only: seen once, a few or many times, or a class if the clone is expanded.

.,TRBJ1-5,TRBV19,.,CASSISIGGNQPQHF,TGTGCCAGTAGTATTTCTATCGGGGGGAATCAGCCCCAGCATTTT
.,TRBJ2-7,TRBV28,.,CASTLGSYEQYF,TGTGCCAGCACCCTAGGGTCCTACGAGCAGTACTTC
TRBD1,TRBJ2-7,TRBV7-2,.,CASSLGGQGALEQYF,TGTGCCAGCAGCTTAGGTGGACAGGGGGCATTGGAGCAGTACTTC
.,TRBJ2-7,TRBV4-3,.,CASSQAATGILRAQYF,TGCGCCAGCAGCCAAGCCGCAACGGGGATTCTACGAGCGCAGTACTTC
TRBD1,TRBJ2-5,TRBV7-2,.,CASSLEDRIWETQYF,TGTGCCAGCAGCTTAGAGGACAGGATATGGGAGACCCAGTACTTC
TRBD1,TRBJ2-7,TRBV15,.,CATSSGQGLLSYEQYF,TGTGCCACCAGCAGCGGACAGGGATTATTATCCTACGAGCAGTACTTC
.,TRBJ2-2,TRBV7-9,.,CASSLVSDTGELFF,TGTGCCAGCAGCTTAGTATCTGACACCGGGGAGCTGTTTTTT
TRBD2,TRBJ2-7,TRBV27,.,CASSSRGLAGDEQYF,TGTGCCAGCAGTTCCAGGGGACTAGCGGGCGACGAGCAGTACTTC
.,TRBJ1-2,TRBV6-5,.,CASSPELWGYTF,TGTGCCAGCAGCCCGGAGCTCTGGGGCTACACCTTC
TRBD1,TRBJ2-7,TRBV4-1,once,CASSARQGATYEQYF,TGCGCCAGCAGCGCCCGACAGGGGGCTACGTACGAGCAGTACTTC
.,TRBJ2-2,TRBV19,.,CASSRPIANTGELFF,TGTGCCAGTAGTAGGCCGATCGCGAACACCGGGGAGCTGTTTTTT
.,TRBJ1-2,TRBV6-6,.,CASIELRTDPYGYTF,TGTGCCAGCATTGAGTTAAGGACAGACCCCTATGGCTACACCTTC
.,TRBJ2-7,TRBV21-1,.,CASSIIPLKREWRYEQYF,TGTGCCAGCAGCATTATCCCTTTAAAGCGGGAGTGGAGGTACGAGCAGTACTTC
TRBD1,TRBJ1-4,TRBV4-2,once,CASSQEKSGTGVPATNEKLFF,TGTGCCAGCAGCCAAGAAAAGAGCGGGACAGGGGTCCCCGCAACTAATGAAAAACTGTTTTTT
.,TRBJ1-5,TRBV7-8,.,CASSPMSNQPQHF,TGTGCCAGCAGCCCCATGAGCAATCAGCCCCAGCATTTT
.,TRBJ1-3,TRBV10-3,.,CAISVAGVGNTIYF,TGTGCCATCAGTGTCGCAGGGGTCGGAAACACCATATATTTT
.,TRBJ1-1,TRBV7-2,.,CASSLSAGNTEAFF,TGTGCCAGCAGCTTATCAGCGGGGAACACTGAAGCTTTCTTT
.,TRBJ1-1,TRBV6-1,.,CASSEVAGDINTEAFF,TGTGCCAGCAGTGAGGTGGCGGGGGACATTAACACTGAAGCTTTCTTT
.,TRBJ1-2,TRBV6-1,once,CASSEEGSVNYGYTF,TGTGCCAGCAGTGAAGAGGGGAGCGTAAACTATGGCTACACCTTC
TRBD1,TRBJ1-1,TRBV18,.,CASSQGALNTEAFF,TGTGCCAGCTCACAGGGGGCCCTGAACACTGAAGCTTTCTTT
.,TRBJ2-7,TRBV28,once,CASGGGESYEQYF,TGTGCCAGCGGTGGGGGTGAATCCTACGAGCAGTACTTC
.,TRBJ1-5,TRBV18,.,CASSGGQPGNQPQHF,TGTGCCAGCTCGGGCGGACAGCCTGGGAATCAGCCCCAGCATTTT
.,TRBJ1-1,TRBV11-2,.,CASSLGGVNTEAFF,TGTGCCAGCAGCTTGGGGGGAGTGAACACTGAAGCTTTCTTT
.,TRBJ1-6,TRBV6-5,.,CAIRRGGNSPLHF,TGTGCTATCCGCCGGGGAGGAAATTCACCCCTCCACTTT
TRBD1,TRBJ1-1,TRBV27,.,CATQGASRHEAFF,TGTGCCACCCAGGGGGCAAGCCGTCATGAAGCTTTCTTT
TRBD2,TRBJ2-1,TRBV27,.,CASSTPRTSGRGEQFF,TGTGCCAGCAGTACCCCTCGGACTAGCGGGAGAGGGGAGCAGTTCTTC
.,TRBJ2-3,TRBV29-1,.,CSVESGYLDTQYF,TGCAGCGTTGAGTCAGGATACCTAGATACGCAGTATTTT
.,TRBJ1-6,TRBV6-5,.,CASSYGAGSPLHF,TGTGCCAGCAGTTACGGGGCGGGGTCACCCCTCCACTTT
.,TRBJ1-6,TRBV13,.,CASSVSPINSPLHF,TGTGCCAGCAGCGTCAGCCCCATTAATTCACCCCTCCACTTT
TRBD1,TRBJ2-2,TRBV5-1,.,CASSKGTGTGELFF,TGCGCCAGCAGCAAAGGGACAGGGACCGGGGAGCTGTTTTTT
.,TRBJ1-5,TRBV27,.,CASGAGIGSVQPQHF,TGTGCCAGCGGGGCAGGGATCGGATCGGTTCAGCCCCAGCATTTT